Included here is one T cell receptor (beta chain) sequence, with context. Its antigen is unknown. Preparation of the TCRbeta library used unique molecular identifiers. MiXCR, run by TCRdb on the PCR reads, gives a single entry per CDR3 protein. This sample has under 450,000 distinct CDR3 sequences; 16% occur once, and the top ten carry 25% to 35%. The data derive from a study of T-cell reconstitution after alpha-beta-depleted transplantation in children. Study-level points and caveats: In some patients, recipient T cells and intrathymic progenitors surviving conditioning explained high day-60 diversity. About two months after transplant, alpha-beta T cells reportedly came from several hundred expanded graft clones.

Specimen: PBMCs, mostly from graft donor cells, collected 360 days after TCRalphabeta/CD19-depleted stem cell transplant. This clonotype originated in a boy younger than two who had a stem cell transplant for Wiskott-Aldrich syndrome, so the T cells may come from the graft donor.

The CDR3 DNA sequence: TGCAGTGCTAGAAAACAGGGGGTCCCCTACAATGAGCAGTTCTTC. Translating it yields CSARKQGVPYNEQFF. The chain combines TRBV20-1 with TRBJ2-1, with 8 positions matching TRBD1. This CDR3 comprises 15 residues. Germline V lookup: CDR1 DFQATT, CDR2 SNEGSKA (reference sequence). V gave up 2 bases and J gave up 2 bases; unmatched junction bases: 5.